These 5 T cell receptor beta chains came from one sample sequenced in a study of T cell responses to AZD1222 COVID-19 vaccine. The protocol was immunoSEQ multiplex PCR, while the TCRdb copy is restricted to in-frame clones and leaves out a portion. The sample carries 95,000 to 110,000 clones, around 92% recorded once. This specimen consisted of peripheral blood, obtained on day 0 of AZD1222 vaccination. These receptors were obtained from an adult in good health.

This clone came up once. J is TRBJ1-6 and V is TRBV3-1 (or the pseudogene TRBV3-2); 7 bases match TRBD1. The CDR3 has 19 residues. Germline V gene sequence: CDR1 LGHDT, CDR2 YNNKEL (reference sequence). V shed 0 bases and J 4 bases; nucleotides not matched to a gene: 12. This chain's CDR3 is CASSQDQSDLQGYNSPLHF. CDR3 sequence (DNA): TGTGCCAGCAGCCAAGATCAGAGTGATCTACAGGGGTATAATTCACCCCTCCACTTT.

J is TRBJ2-1 and V is TRBV5-1, with 7 bases identical to TRBD2. CDR1 is SGHRS, CDR2 YFSETQ, per germline. The V segment lost 3 bases and the J segment 7 bases; nucleotides outside the gene matches: 7. This CDR3 region has 14 residues. Here the CDR3 DNA reads TGCGCCAGCAGCTCTACTCCGGGGGGTAATGAGCAGTTCTTC. This translates into CASSSTPGGNEQFF.

This clone showed up just once. This chain connects TRBV2 to TRBJ2-7; D may be TRBD1 (6 bases). V lost 0 bases, J lost 2 bases, and 11 bases lay in between. This CDR3 spans 15 amino acids. Germline V gene lookup returns CDR1 SNHLY and CDR2 FYNNEI. Written as DNA, the CDR3 is TGTGCCAGCAGTGAAGCTCGACAGGTCCCCTACGAGCAGTACTTC. Encoded protein: CASSEARQVPYEQYF.

V and J are TRBV25-1 and TRBJ1-3, with 8 nucleotides matching TRBD1. Trimming at V came to 5 bases and at J to 0 bases, leaving 12 bases not matched to a gene. Germline V gives CDR1 MGHDK, CDR2 SYGVNS. The CDR3 is 18 amino acids. The CDR3: CASSKGRGTGVSGNTIYF. Here the CDR3 DNA reads TGTGCCAGCAGTAAAGGGCGGGGGACAGGAGTCTCTGGAAACACCATATATTTT.

The chain links TRBV27 to TRBJ1-6; D remains unclear. CDR3 size: 16 residues. With 8 bases removed from V and 4 bases from J, the gap between germline ends came to 18 bases. CDR1 is MNHEY and CDR2 is SMNVEV in the germline V gene (reference sequence). The CDR3 nucleotides are TGTGCCAGCCGGGTCGAGGGAGCGCGGTATAATTCACCCCTCCACTTT. Its translation: CASRVEGARYNSPLHF.